This is a list of T cell receptor beta chains from one sample in a study of PD-1 blockade in classical Hodgkin lymphoma. The table came from immunoSEQ multiplex PCR; TCRdb's copy has only in-frame clones and leaves some out. The sample lists tens of thousands of clones; about 91% were seen once. Sequences were derived from peripheral blood mononuclear cells (PBMCs), sampled at baseline. These receptors all stem from a human donor with classical Hodgkin lymphoma. The CDR3 runs from the conserved cysteine through the conserved F or W. The order of the fields is V gene, CDR3 length, CDR3 protein.

>TRBV18|12
CASSPDGNEQFF
>TRBV28|15
CASRSVGAGNSPLHF
>TRBV7-8|12
CASSLGVNEQYF
>TRBV6-5|16
CASSYSRTSGYNEQFF
>TRBV13|16
CASSLHYGGDSYEQYF
>TRBV5-6|13
CASSLGINQPQHF
>TRBV5-6|15
CASSFLGTGLEKLFF
>TRBV4-2|14
CASSQDGVQETQYF
>TRBV5-6|15
CASSPATGGKSPLHF
>TRBV6-5|13
CASREGKNYGYTF
>TRBV18|14
CASSSTGGVSEQYF
>TRBV5-1|12
CASRDRDNEQFF
>TRBV28|13
CASGRDTAYEQYF
>TRBV30|17
CAWSPLMGVSWNTEAFF
>TRBV11-2|15
CASSSLGQPQETQYF
>TRBV7-2|19
CASSSNQLSQGPTNYGYTF
>TRBV14|18
CASSQDRPGTGGETEAFF
>TRBV25-1|16
CASSAGRVAYNSPLHF